There are a few counts of the clone carrying this T cell receptor beta chain. Its antigen is unknown. Trimming shortened V by 0 bases and J by 1 base, and 12 bases separated the two germline ends. The CDR3 has 16 amino acids. The germline CDR1 and CDR2 sequences are MNHNS and SASEGT. These data are taken from a study of T cell clones after liver transplantation. Whole-study results and caveats: Rather than being deleted, graft donor-reactive T cells may have moved into the graft.

Using immunoSEQ multiplex PCR, the repertoire was profiled, and TCRdb retains in-frame clones only, with some absent. This sample has 70,000 to 95,000 clones, with roughly 80% found just once. This receptor was obtained from a human patient who received a liver transplant. T cells may partly derive from the graft donor. V usage is TRBV6-1 and J usage is TRBJ2-5, with D possibly matching TRBD2 (5 bases). Sequenced material: CD4+ T cells from blood, taken at the 22-month timepoint. CDR3 sequence: CASSEAVGRSQETQYF. In DNA, the CDR3 is TGTGCCAGCAGTGAAGCAGTAGGGAGAAGCCAAGAGACCCAGTACTTC.